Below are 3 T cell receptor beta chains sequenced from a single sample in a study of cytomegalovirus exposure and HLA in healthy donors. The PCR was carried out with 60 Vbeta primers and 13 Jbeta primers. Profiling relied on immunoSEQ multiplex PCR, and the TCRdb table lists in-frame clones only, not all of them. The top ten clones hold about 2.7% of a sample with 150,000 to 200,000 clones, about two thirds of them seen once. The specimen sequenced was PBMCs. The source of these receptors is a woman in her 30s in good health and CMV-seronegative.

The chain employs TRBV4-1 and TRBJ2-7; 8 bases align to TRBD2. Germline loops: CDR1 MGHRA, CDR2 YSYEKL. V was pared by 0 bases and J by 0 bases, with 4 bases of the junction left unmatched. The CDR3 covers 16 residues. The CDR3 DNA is TGCGCCAGCAGCCAAGAAAGCGGGAGCCCCTCCTACGAGCAGTACTTC. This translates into CASSQESGSPSYEQYF.

CDR3 protein: CASSDRLGGYTF. The CDR3 region has the DNA TGTGCCAGCAGTGACCGCCTAGGAGGCTACACCTTC. The chain joins TRBV2 to TRBJ1-2, with D unclear. CDR3 length equals 12 residues. Trimming removed 3 bases from V and 8 bases from J, with 10 bases in between. The V gene's germline CDR1 is SNHLY and CDR2 FYNNEI. Drawing the rest from reference TRBV2 and TRBJ1-2, the complete variable domain is EPEVTQTPSHQVTQMGQEVILRCVPISNHLYFYWYRQILGQKVEFLVSFYNNEISEKSEIFDDQFSVERPDGSNFTLKIRSTKLEDSAMYFCASSDRLGGYTFGSGTRLTVV.

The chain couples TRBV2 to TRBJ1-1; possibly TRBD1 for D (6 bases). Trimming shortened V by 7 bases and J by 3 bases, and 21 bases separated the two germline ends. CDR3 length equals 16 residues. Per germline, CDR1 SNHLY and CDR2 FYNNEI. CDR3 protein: CASIRDTTVGDTEAFF. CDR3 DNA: TGTGCCAGCATAAGGGACACCACGGTAGGGGACACTGAAGCTTTCTTT.